This T cell receptor beta chain is drawn from a study of blood T cell repertoires in COVID-19. Overall study: Nucleic acid was either cDNA or gDNA, and it came from T cells, B-cell-depleted T cells, or PBMCs.

Clones were read by immunoSEQ multiplex PCR, and TCRdb kept only the in-frame ones, dropping some. In the table there are about 280,000 clones, 65% to 90% of which are singletons. Between the trimmed V and J ends, which lost 3 bases and 11 bases, there was a span of 13 bases. Germline CDR1 and CDR2: MNHEY and SMNVEV (reference sequence). The CDR3 runs 12 residues. The sequence derives from a man aged 50 to 60 with active or convalescent COVID-19. The source material was peripheral blood. The chain combines TRBV27 with TRBJ1-1, with D perhaps TRBD1 (5 bases). Here the CDR3 reads CASSFRWGGAFF. The CDR3 bases are TGTGCCAGCAGTTTCAGGTGGGGGGGGGCTTTCTTT.